The source of this TCR beta chain is a study of vaccination and CD4 T cells after COVID-19. On the study more broadly: The convalescents comprised six males and four females, two of them Hispanic. Stimulation of cells relied on overlapping spike peptides derived from SARS-CoV-2, HCoV-NL63, HCoV-OC43 and HCoV-229E. The BNT162b2 or mRNA-1273 vaccine was given to participants in two doses.

Sequence data for DNA of cultured CD4+ T cells were generated by the Oncomine TCR Beta short-read assay. One entry per CDR3 protein, called by TCRdb with MiXCR from the PCR reads. The sample includes 9,800 or so distinct CDR3 sequences, 30% to 40% of them seen just once. This clonotype was seen more than once but under ten times. Its antigen remains unidentified. Treatment defined: roughly ten-day PBMC culture with coronavirus spike peptide pools or control peptides (ViraFEST assay). Cultures used 2 million or so PBMCs per well, 7.5 to 10 IU/ml IL-2 and about 10 ug/ml peptides. Input material: CD4+ T cells from blood, cultured in vitro. This sequence was found in a human donor who had recovered from COVID-19.

As DNA, the CDR3 is TGTGCCAGTAGTATGTGGGGCGGGGGGGGAAATGAGCAGTTCTTC. Residues: CASSMWGGGGNEQFF. This rearrangement joins TRBV19 to TRBJ2-1; 9 bases line up with TRBD2. V was pared by 3 bases and J by 7 bases, with 7 bases of the junction left unmatched. Germline CDR1 and CDR2: LNHDA and SQIVND (reference sequence). This CDR3 is 15 amino acids long.